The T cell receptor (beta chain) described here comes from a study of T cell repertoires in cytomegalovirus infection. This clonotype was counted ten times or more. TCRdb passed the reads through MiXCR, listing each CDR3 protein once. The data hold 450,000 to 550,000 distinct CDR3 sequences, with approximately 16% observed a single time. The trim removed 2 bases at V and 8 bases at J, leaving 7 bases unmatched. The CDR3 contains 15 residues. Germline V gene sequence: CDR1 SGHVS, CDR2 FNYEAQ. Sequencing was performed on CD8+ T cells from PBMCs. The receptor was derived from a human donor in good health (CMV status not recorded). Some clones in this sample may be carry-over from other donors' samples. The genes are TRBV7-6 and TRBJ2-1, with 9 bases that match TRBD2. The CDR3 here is CASSLKRGAIYEQFF. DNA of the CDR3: TGTGCCAGCAGCTTAAAGCGGGGGGCCATCTATGAGCAGTTCTTC.